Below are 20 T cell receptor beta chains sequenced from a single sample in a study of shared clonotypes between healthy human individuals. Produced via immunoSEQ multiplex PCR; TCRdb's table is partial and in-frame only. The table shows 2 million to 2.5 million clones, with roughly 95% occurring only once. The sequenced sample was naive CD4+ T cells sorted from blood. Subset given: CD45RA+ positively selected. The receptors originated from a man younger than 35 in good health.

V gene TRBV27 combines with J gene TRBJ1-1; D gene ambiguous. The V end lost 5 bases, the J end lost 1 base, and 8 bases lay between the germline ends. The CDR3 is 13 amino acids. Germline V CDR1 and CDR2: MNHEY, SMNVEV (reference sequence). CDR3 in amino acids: CASSPWGNTEAFF. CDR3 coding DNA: TGTGCCAGCAGTCCCTGGGGGAACACTGAAGCTTTCTTT.

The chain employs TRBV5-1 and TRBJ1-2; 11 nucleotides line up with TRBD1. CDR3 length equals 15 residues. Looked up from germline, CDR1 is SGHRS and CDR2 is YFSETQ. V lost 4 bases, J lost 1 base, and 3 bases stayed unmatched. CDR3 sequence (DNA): TGCGCCAGCAGCCTGGACAGGGGGCATAACTATGGCTACACCTTC. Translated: CASSLDRGHNYGYTF. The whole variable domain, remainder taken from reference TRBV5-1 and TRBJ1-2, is KAGVTQTPRYLIKTRGQQVTLSCSPISGHRSVSWYQQTPGQGLQFLFEYFSETQRNKGNFPGRFSGRQFSNSRSEMNVSTLELGDSALYLCASSLDRGHNYGYTFGSGTRLTVV.

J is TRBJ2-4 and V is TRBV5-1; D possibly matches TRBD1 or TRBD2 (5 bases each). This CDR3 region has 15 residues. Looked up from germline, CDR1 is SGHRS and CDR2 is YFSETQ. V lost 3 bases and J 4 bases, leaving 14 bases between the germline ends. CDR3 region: CASSSGSLGKNIQYF. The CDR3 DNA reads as TGCGCCAGCAGCTCAGGGAGCCTAGGGAAAAACATTCAGTACTTC.

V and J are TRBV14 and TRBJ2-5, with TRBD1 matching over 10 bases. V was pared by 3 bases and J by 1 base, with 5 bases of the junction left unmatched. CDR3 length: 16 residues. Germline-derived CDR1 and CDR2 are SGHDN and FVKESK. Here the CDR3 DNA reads TGTGCCAGCAGCCAGGGGACAGGGGATATCCAAGAGACCCAGTACTTC. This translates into CASSQGTGDIQETQYF.

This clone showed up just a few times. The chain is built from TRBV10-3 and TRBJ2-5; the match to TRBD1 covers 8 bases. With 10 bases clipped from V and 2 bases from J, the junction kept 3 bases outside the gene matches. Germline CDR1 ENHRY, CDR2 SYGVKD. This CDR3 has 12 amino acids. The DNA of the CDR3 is TGTGCCACGAGGACAGGGCAAGAGACCCAGTACTTC. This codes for CATRTGQETQYF.

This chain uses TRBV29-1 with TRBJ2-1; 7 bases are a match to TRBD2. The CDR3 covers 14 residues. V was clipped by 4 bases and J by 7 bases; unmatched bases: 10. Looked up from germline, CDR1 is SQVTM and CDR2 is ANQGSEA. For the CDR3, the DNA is TGCAGCGTTGGGAGAATAGCGGGCCCTAATGAGCAGTTCTTC. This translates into CSVGRIAGPNEQFF.

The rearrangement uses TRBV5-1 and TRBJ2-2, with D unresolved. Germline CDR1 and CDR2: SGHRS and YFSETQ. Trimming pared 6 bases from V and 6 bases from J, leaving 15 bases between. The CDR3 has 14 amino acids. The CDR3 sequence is CASKPGWLAGELFF. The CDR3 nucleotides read TGCGCCAGCAAGCCTGGCTGGCTCGCCGGGGAGCTGTTTTTT.

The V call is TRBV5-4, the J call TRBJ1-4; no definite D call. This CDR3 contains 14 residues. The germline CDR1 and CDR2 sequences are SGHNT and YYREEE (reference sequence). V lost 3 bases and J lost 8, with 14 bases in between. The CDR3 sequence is CASSSPAQGEKLFF. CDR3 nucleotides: TGTGCCAGCAGCTCCCCAGCCCAAGGGGAAAAACTGTTTTTT.

DNA for the CDR3: TGTGCCAGCAAGCGGACTAGCCTACTTACAGATACGCAGTATTTT. Its protein is CASKRTSLLTDTQYF. The chain uses TRBV27 and TRBJ2-3; 8 bases match TRBD2. This CDR3 is 15 amino acids long. V lost 7 bases, J lost 3 bases, and 9 bases stayed unmatched. Germline V gene sequence: CDR1 MNHEY, CDR2 SMNVEV (reference sequence).

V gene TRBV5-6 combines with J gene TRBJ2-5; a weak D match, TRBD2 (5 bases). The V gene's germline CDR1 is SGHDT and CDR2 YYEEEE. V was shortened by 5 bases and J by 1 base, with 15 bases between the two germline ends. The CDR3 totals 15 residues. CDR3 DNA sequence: TGTGCCAGCAGTACTGGACTCCGTCTCCAAGAGACCCAGTACTTC. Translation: CASSTGLRLQETQYF.

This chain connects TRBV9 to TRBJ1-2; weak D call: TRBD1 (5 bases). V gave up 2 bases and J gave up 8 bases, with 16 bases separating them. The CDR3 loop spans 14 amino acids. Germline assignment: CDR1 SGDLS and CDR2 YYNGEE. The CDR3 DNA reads TGTGCCAGCAGCGTGGGGCAGGTCCCAGGAGGCTACACCTTC. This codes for CASSVGQVPGGYTF.

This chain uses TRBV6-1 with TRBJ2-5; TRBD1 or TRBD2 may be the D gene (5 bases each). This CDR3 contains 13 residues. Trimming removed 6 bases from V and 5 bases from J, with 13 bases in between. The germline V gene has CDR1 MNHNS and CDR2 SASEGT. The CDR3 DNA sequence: TGTGCCAGCAGGTTTCCGGGACGCGAGACCCAGTACTTC. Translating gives CASRFPGRETQYF.

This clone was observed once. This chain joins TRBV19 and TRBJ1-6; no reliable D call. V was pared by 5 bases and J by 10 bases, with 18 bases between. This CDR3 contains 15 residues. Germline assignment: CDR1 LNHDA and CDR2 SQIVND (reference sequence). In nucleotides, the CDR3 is TGTGCCAGTAGTCTGGGCAGCTCCATAGGATCACCCCTCCACTTT. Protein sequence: CASSLGSSIGSPLHF.

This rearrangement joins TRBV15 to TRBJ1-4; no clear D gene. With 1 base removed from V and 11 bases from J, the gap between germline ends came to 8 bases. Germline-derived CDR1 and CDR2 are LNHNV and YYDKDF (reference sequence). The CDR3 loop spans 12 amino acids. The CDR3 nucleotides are TGTGCCACCAGCAGAGCGACGGGGAAACTGTTTTTT. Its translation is CATSRATGKLFF.

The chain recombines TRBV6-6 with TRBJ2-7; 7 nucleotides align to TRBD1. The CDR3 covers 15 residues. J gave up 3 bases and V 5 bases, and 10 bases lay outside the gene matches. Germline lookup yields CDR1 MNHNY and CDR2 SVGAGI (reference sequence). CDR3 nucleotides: TGTGCCAGCAGTGCAGGGGGTAGTATGAGCTACGAGCAGTACTTC. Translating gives CASSAGGSMSYEQYF.

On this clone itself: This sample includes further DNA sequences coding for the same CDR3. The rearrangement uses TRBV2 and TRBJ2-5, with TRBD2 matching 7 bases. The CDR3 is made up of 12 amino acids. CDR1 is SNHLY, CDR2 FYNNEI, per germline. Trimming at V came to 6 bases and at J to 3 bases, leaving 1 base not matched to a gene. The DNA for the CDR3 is TGTGCCAGCAGGGGGGGGGAAGAGACCCAGTACTTC. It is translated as CASRGGEETQYF. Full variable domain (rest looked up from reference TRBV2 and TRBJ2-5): EPEVTQTPSHQVTQMGQEVILRCVPISNHLYFYWYRQILGQKVEFLVSFYNNEISEKSEIFDDQFSVERPDGSNFTLKIRSTKLEDSAMYFCASRGGEETQYFGPGTRLLVL.

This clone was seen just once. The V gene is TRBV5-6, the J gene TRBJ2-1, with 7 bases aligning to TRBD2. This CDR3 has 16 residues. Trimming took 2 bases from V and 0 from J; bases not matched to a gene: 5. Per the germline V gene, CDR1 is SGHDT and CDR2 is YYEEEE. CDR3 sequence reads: CASSFWTRSSYNEQFF. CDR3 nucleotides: TGTGCCAGCAGCTTCTGGACTAGAAGCTCCTACAATGAGCAGTTCTTC.

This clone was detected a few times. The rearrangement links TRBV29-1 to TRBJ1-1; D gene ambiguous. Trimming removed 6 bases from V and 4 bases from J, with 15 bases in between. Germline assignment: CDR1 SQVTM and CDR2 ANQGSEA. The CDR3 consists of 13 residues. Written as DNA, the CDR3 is TGCAGCGTCCACACCGGATTCTCCACTGAAGCTTTCTTT. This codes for CSVHTGFSTEAFF.

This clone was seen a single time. The CDR3 here is CASSLDDTYEQYF. In DNA form, the CDR3 reads TGTGCCAGCAGCTTGGACGACACCTACGAGCAGTACTTC. The rearrangement links TRBV5-4 to TRBJ2-7; D unresolved. This CDR3 is built from 13 residues. Per the germline V gene, CDR1 is SGHNT and CDR2 is YYREEE (reference sequence). Trimming removed 0 bases from V and 2 bases from J, with 6 bases in between. The complete variable domain, with remaining parts taken from reference TRBV5-4 and TRBJ2-7, reads ETGVTQSPTHLIKTRGQQVTLRCSSQSGHNTVSWYQQALGQGPQFIFQYYREEENGRGNFPPRFSGLQFPNYSSELNVNALELDDSALYLCASSLDDTYEQYFGPGTRLTVT.

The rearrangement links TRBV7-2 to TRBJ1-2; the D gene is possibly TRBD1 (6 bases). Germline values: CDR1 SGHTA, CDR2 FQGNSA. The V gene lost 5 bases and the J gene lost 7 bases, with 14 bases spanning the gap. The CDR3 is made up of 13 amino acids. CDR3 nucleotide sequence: TGTGCCAGCAGCCTACAGGGACCTGTTGGCTACACCTTC. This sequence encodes CASSLQGPVGYTF.